This TCR beta chain originates from a study of tumor-infiltrating lymphocytes in primary liver carcinoma. About the research overall: Samples returned roughly 3.5 to 8 million productive TCRbeta reads each. Read depth did not differ significantly between tissue types.

Whole-study results and caveats: Reduced overlap was seen in tumor-adjacent and tumor-blood pairs versus tumor region pairs.

Without any cell sorting, about 19-32 mg of bulk tissue yielded co-extracted RNA and DNA. Cases comprised patients with primary liver carcinoma who received surgical resection. Whichever tumor sample was examined, it had over 85% viable tumor cells. V shed 10 bases and J shed 3 bases, with 13 bases lying between them. The V gene's germline CDR1 is SGHNT and CDR2 YENEEA. There are 13 residues in the CDR3. Regarding this clonotype: Antigen unknown. A much bigger clone sits one base away, suggesting this may be a read error.

Production of TCR beta cDNA used roughly 480 ng total RNA together with a constant-region primer. Slightly modified ARM-PCR with three nested multiplex PCR rounds yielded TCR beta libraries. In the first two PCR rounds, TRBV1-TRBV30 forward primers were paired with a C-beta reverse primer, and each round lasted roughly 9 cycles. Each CDR3 protein is one row after TCRdb ran MiXCR on the multiplex PCR reads. Here the sample spans 50,000 to 70,000 distinct CDR3 sequences, less than 75% being singletons. This chain joins TRBV11-3 and TRBJ2-1; weak D call: TRBD2 (6 bases). Sequencing used liver tumor tissue from sampling region 2. This sample's subset: tumor region T2, inferior pole. This clonotype was obtained from a man aged 40-49 years with primary liver carcinoma and hepatitis B virus infection. The CDR3 DNA reads as TGTGCCAACAGTGCCGGGGGCTACAATGAGCAGTTCTTC. Its translation is CANSAGGYNEQFF.